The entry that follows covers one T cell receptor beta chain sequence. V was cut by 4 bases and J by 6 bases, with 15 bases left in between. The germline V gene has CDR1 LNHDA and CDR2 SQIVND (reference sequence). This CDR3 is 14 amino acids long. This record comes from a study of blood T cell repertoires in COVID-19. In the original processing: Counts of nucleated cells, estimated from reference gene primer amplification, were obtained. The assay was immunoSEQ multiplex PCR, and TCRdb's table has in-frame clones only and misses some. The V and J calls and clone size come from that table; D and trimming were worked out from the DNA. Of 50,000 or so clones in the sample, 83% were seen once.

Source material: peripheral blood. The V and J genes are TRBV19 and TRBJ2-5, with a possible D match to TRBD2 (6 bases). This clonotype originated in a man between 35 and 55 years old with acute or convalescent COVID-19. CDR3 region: CASSTGRGAKTQYF. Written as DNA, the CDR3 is TGTGCCAGTAGTACGGGGCGGGGCGCGAAGACCCAGTACTTC.